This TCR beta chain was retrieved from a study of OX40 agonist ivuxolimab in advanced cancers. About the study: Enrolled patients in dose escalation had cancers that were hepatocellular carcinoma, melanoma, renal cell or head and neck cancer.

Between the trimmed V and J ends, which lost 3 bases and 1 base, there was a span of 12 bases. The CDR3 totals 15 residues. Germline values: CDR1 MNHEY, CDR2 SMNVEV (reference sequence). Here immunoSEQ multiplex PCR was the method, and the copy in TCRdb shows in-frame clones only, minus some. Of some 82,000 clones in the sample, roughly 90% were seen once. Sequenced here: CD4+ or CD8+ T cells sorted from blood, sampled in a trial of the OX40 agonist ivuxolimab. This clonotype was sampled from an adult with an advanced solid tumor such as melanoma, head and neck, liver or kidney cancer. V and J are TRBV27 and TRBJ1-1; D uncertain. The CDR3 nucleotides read TGTGCCAGCAGTTTCGTCAGGCGGGGGAACACTGAAGCTTTCTTT. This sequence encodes CASSFVRRGNTEAFF.